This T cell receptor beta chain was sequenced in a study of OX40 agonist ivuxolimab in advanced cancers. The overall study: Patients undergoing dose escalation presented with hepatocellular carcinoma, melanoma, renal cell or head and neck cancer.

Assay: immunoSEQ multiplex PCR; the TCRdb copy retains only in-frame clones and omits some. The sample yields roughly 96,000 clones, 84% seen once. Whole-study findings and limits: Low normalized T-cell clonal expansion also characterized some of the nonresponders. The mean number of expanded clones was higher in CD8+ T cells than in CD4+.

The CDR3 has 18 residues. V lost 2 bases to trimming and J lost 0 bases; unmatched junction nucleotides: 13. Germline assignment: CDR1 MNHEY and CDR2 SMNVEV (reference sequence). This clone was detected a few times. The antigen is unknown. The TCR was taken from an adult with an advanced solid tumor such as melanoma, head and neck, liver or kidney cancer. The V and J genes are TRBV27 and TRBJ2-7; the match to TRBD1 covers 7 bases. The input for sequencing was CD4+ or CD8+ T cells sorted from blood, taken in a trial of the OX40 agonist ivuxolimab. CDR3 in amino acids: CASSLATPTGVLSYEQYF. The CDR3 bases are TGTGCCAGCAGTTTAGCCACTCCAACAGGGGTCCTCTCCTACGAGCAGTACTTC.